The rows below give T cell receptor beta chains drawn from one sample of a study of T cell responses to AZD1222 COVID-19 vaccine. The assay was immunoSEQ multiplex PCR, and TCRdb's table has in-frame clones only and misses some. The repertoire holds 250,000 to 300,000 clones, with roughly 93% as singletons. Sequenced here: peripheral blood, sampled 28 days after the second AZD1222 dose. The receptors were gathered from an adult who received the AZD1222 COVID-19 vaccine. Each CDR3 is given with its conserved first and last residue. The D gene is left open where the match is weak. Part of the rows lack a size; the others show once, few, many or a class for expanded clones.

TRBJ2-7	NA	NA	TRBV19	CATMRDDSYEQYF	TGTGCCACGATGAGGGACGACTCCTACGAGCAGTACTTC
TRBJ2-7	NA	NA	TRBV3-1/TRBV3-2	CASSQGGSGYEQYF	TGTGCCAGCAGCCAAGGAGGAAGCGGCTACGAGCAGTACTTC
TRBJ2-3	TRBD2	NA	TRBV6-5	CASRGLAGNTDTQYF	TGTGCCAGCAGAGGACTAGCGGGGAACACAGATACGCAGTATTTT
TRBJ2-5	TRBD1	NA	TRBV24-1	CATSDLGQGLETQYF	TGTGCCACCAGTGACCTGGGACAGGGCTTGGAGACCCAGTACTTC
TRBJ2-2	NA	NA	TRBV4-3	CASSINTGELFF	TGCGCCAGCAGCATAAACACCGGGGAGCTGTTTTTT
TRBJ1-4	NA	NA	TRBV28	CASSQVGVGEKLFF	TGTGCCAGCAGTCAGGTCGGGGTGGGGGAAAAACTGTTTTTT
TRBJ2-3	NA	NA	TRBV6-5	CASSPWASQGDTQYF	TGTGCCAGCAGTCCTTGGGCCTCCCAGGGGGATACGCAGTATTTT
TRBJ1-6	TRBD1	NA	TRBV5-4	CASSLEGQGISPLHF	TGTGCCAGCAGCTTGGAAGGACAGGGCATCTCACCCCTCCACTTT
TRBJ2-1	NA	NA	TRBV6-2/TRBV6-3	CASSYKRDRNEQFF	TGTGCCAGCAGTTATAAGCGGGACAGAAATGAGCAGTTCTTC
TRBJ2-7	TRBD2	NA	TRBV7-6	CASSLGSPSGGAYEQYF	TGTGCCAGCAGCTTAGGGAGCCCTAGCGGGGGAGCCTACGAGCAGTACTTC
TRBJ2-3	TRBD2	once	TRBV18	CASSPLGLATDTQYF	TGTGCCAGCTCACCATTGGGACTAGCCACAGATACGCAGTATTTT
TRBJ1-5	NA	NA	TRBV28	CASTRGGWNQPQHF	TGTGCCAGCACCCGGGGGGGGTGGAATCAGCCCCAGCATTTT
TRBJ2-5	TRBD1	NA	TRBV20-1	CSLKGAETQYF	TGCAGCTTAAAGGGGGCAGAGACCCAGTACTTC
TRBJ2-7	NA	NA	TRBV2	CASSLLGGTSYEQYF	TGTGCCAGCTCCTTGCTAGGGGGGACCTCCTACGAGCAGTACTTC
TRBJ1-4	NA	NA	TRBV7-8	CASSLDSSGSEKLFF	TGTGCCAGCAGTCTTGACAGTTCCGGCAGTGAAAAACTGTTTTTT
TRBJ1-2	TRBD1	NA	TRBV7-2	CASSWDREKGDF	TGTGCCAGCAGCTGGGACAGGGAAAAGGGGGACTTC
TRBJ2-1	TRBD1	NA	TRBV27	CASSVTGVSYNEQFF	TGTGCCAGCAGTGTCACAGGGGTCTCCTACAATGAGCAGTTCTTC
TRBJ2-7	NA	NA	TRBV10-3	CAISEYVASSAQYF	TGTGCCATCAGTGAGTACGTGGCGTCCTCGGCACAGTACTTC
TRBJ2-5	TRBD2	NA	TRBV7-2	CASSLGLGPQETQYF	TGTGCCAGCAGCTTGGGACTAGGCCCCCAAGAGACCCAGTACTTC
TRBJ1-4	NA	once	TRBV18	CASSREYTTNEKLFF	TGTGCCAGCTCACGGGAATATACAACTAATGAAAAACTGTTTTTT
TRBJ2-7	NA	NA	TRBV6-2/TRBV6-3	CASSMSLRDEQYF	TGTGCCAGCAGCATGAGCTTGAGGGACGAGCAGTACTTC
TRBJ2-7	NA	NA	TRBV5-1	CASSLEGGEQYF	TGCGCCAGCAGCTTGGAAGGCGGGGAGCAGTACTTC
TRBJ1-2	TRBD1	NA	TRBV27	CASMYRGSGGYTF	TGTGCCAGCATGTACAGGGGGTCCGGTGGCTACACCTTC
TRBJ1-1	NA	NA	TRBV3-1/TRBV3-2	CASSQVGGVTEAFF	TGTGCCAGCAGCCAAGTGGGAGGGGTCACTGAAGCTTTCTTT
TRBJ2-7	TRBD1	NA	TRBV18	CASSPGTGESNEQYF	TGTGCCAGCTCACCCGGGACAGGGGAAAGCAACGAGCAGTACTTC
TRBJ2-5	TRBD1	NA	TRBV5-1	CASSLLGQGAGETQYF	TGCGCCAGCAGCTTGCTGGGACAGGGGGCTGGAGAGACCCAGTACTTC
TRBJ2-1	NA	NA	TRBV3-1/TRBV3-2	CASSQFPNEQFF	TGTGCCAGCAGCCAATTCCCGAATGAGCAGTTCTTC
TRBJ1-1	NA	NA	TRBV7-2	CASSLGGGDNTEAFF	TGTGCCAGCAGCTTAGGCGGAGGAGACAACACTGAAGCTTTCTTT
TRBJ2-7	TRBD1	NA	TRBV28	CASFSGGDSYEQYF	TGTGCCAGCTTCTCAGGGGGTGATTCCTACGAGCAGTACTTC
TRBJ2-2	TRBD2	NA	TRBV15	CATSRDFAGGPDGELFF	TGTGCCACCAGCAGAGATTTCGCGGGAGGGCCTGACGGGGAGCTGTTTTTT
TRBJ2-1	TRBD2	NA	TRBV15	CATSIAGGSNEQFF	TGTGCCACCAGCATAGCGGGAGGCTCTAATGAGCAGTTCTTC
TRBJ1-2	TRBD1	NA	TRBV29-1	CSVMTGAYGYTF	TGCAGCGTCATGACAGGGGCATATGGCTACACCTTC
TRBJ1-5	NA	few	TRBV5-8	CASTGTQRQPQHF	TGTGCCAGCACAGGGACCCAGCGGCAGCCCCAGCATTTT
TRBJ1-6	NA	NA	TRBV12-3/TRBV12-4	CASSPAQNSPLHF	TGTGCCAGCAGCCCAGCGCAGAATTCACCCCTCCACTTT
TRBJ2-1	TRBD2	NA	TRBV3-1/TRBV3-2	CASSPGLAGNNEQFF	TGTGCCAGCAGCCCGGGACTAGCGGGGAACAATGAGCAGTTCTTC
TRBJ2-5	NA	NA	TRBV21-1	CASSKVRLWTGVLSKETQYF	TGTGCCAGCAGCAAAGTTAGGTTATGGACAGGGGTATTGAGTAAAGAGACCCAGTACTTC